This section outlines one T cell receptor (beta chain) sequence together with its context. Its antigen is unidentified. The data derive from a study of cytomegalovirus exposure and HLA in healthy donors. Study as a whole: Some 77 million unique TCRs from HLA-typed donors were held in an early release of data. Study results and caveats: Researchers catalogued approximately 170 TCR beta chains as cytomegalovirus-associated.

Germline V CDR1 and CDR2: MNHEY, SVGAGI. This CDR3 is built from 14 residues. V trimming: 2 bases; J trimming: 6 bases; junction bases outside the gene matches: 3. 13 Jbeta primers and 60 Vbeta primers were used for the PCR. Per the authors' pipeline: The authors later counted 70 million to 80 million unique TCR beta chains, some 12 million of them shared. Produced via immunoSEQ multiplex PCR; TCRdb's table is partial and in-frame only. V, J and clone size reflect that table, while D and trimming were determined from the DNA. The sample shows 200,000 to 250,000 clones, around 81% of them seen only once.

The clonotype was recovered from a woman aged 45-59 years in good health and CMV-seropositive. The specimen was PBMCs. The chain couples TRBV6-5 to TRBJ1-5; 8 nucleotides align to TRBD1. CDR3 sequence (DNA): TGTGCCAGCAGTTACGGACAGGGCGGTCAGCCCCAGCATTTT. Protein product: CASSYGQGGQPQHF.